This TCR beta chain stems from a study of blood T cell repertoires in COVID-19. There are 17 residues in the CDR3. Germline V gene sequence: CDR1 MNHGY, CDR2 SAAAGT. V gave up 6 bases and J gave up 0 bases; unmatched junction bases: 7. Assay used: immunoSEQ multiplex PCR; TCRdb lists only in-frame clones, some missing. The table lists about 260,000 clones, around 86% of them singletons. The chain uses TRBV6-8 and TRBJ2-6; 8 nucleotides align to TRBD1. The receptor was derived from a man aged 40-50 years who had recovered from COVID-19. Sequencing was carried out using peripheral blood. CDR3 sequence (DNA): TGTGCCAGCAGCACGCACAGGGGGACCTCTGGGGCCAACGTCCTGACTTTC. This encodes CASSTHRGTSGANVLTF.